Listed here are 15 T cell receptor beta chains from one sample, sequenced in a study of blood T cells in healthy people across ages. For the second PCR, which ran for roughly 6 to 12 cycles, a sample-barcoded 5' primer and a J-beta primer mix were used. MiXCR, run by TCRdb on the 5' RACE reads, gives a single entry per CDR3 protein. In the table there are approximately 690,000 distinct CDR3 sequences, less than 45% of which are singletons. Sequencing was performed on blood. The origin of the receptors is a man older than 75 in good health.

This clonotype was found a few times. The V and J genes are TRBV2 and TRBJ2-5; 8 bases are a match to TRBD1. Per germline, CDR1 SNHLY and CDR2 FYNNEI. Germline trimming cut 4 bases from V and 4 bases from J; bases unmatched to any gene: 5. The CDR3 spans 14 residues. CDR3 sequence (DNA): TGTGCCAGCAGTGGACAGGGGTTGCGAGAGACCCAGTACTTC. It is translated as CASSGQGLRETQYF. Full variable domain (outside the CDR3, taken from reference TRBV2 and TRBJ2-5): EPEVTQTPSHQVTQMGQEVILRCVPISNHLYFYWYRQILGQKVEFLVSFYNNEISEKSEIFDDQFSVERPDGSNFTLKIRSTKLEDSAMYFCASSGQGLRETQYFGPGTRLLVL.

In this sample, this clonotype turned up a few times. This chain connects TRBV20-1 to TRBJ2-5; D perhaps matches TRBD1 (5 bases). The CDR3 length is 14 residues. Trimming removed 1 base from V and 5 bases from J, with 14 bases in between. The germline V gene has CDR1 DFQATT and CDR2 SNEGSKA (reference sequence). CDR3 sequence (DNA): TGCAGTGCTAGAGGGGTGGGGCCCCAGGAGACCCAGTACTTC. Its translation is CSARGVGPQETQYF.

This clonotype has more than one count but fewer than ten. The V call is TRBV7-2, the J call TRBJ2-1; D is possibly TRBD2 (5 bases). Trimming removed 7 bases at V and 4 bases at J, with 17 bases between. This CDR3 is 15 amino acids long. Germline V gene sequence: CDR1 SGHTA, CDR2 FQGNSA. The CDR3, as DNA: TGTGCCAGCACCCGAAGCGGCCAACAATACAATGAGCAGTTCTTC. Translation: CASTRSGQQYNEQFF.

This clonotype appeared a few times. The DNA of the CDR3 is TGCGCCAGCAGCTCCCCTGGACGGGCGGCTCGCTTAGCTTTCTTT. This codes for CASSSPGRAARLAFF. The V and J genes are TRBV5-1 and TRBJ1-1, with D unresolved. V was clipped by 3 bases and J by 10 bases, with 22 bases between them. There are 15 residues in the CDR3. The V gene's germline CDR1 is SGHRS and CDR2 YFSETQ.

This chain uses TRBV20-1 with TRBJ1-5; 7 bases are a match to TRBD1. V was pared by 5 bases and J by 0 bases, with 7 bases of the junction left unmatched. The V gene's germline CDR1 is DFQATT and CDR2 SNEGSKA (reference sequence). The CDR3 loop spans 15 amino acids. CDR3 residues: CSADSGTASNQPQHF. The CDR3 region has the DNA TGCAGTGCTGACTCCGGGACAGCTAGCAATCAGCCCCAGCATTTT.

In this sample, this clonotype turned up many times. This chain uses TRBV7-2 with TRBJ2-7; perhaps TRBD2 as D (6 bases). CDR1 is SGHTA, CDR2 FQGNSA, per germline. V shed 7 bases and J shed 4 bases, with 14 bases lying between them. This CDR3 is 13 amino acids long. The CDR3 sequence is CASTPDYRYEQYF. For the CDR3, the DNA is TGTGCCAGCACCCCGGACTACAGGTACGAGCAGTACTTC.

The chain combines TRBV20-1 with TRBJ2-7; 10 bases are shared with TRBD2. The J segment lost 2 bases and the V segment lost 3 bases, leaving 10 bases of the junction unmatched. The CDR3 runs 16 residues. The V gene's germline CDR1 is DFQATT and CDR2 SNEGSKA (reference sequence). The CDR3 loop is CSASPPQSGGAYEQYF. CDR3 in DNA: TGCAGTGCTAGCCCCCCTCAGAGCGGGGGGGCCTACGAGCAGTACTTC.

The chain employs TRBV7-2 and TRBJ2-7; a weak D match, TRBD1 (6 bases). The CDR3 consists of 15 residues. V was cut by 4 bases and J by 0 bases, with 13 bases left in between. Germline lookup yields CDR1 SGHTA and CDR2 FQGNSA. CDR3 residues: CASSSGTLRSYEQYF. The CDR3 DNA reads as TGTGCCAGCAGCTCCGGGACACTTCGCTCCTACGAGCAGTACTTC.

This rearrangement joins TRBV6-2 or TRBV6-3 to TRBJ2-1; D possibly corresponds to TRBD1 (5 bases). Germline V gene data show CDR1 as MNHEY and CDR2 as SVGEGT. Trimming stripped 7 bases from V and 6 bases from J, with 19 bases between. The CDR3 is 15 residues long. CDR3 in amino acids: CASIQGLTVVNEQFF. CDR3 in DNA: TGTGCCAGCATCCAGGGCCTAACAGTAGTCAATGAGCAGTTCTTC.

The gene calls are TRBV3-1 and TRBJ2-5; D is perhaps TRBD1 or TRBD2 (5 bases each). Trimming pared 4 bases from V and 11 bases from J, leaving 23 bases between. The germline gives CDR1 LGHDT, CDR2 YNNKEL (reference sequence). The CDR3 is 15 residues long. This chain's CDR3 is CASSPRGASYNEQYF. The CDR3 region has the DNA TGTGCCAGCAGCCCGAGGGGCGCTTCCTACAATGAGCAGTACTTC.

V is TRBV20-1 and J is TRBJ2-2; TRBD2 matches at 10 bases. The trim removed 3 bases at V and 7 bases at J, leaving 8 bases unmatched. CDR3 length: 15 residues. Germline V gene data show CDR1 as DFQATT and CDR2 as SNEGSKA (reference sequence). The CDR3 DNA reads TGCAGTGCTAGTTTAGCTAGCGGGAGAGGCGGGGAGCTGTTTTTT. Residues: CSASLASGRGGELFF.

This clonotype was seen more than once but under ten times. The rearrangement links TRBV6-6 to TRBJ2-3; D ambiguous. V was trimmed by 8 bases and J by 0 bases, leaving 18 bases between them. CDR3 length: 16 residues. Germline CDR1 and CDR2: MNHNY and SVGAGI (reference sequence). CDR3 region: CASAKLVIASTDTQYF. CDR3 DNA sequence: TGTGCCAGCGCGAAACTGGTGATTGCTAGCACAGATACGCAGTATTTT.

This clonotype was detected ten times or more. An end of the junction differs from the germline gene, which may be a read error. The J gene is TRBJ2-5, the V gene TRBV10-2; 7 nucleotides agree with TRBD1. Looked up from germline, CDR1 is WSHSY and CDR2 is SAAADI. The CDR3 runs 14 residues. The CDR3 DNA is TGTGCCAGCAGCCCCCCGGGACAGCAAGAGACCCAGTACTTC. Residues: CASSPPGQQETQYF.

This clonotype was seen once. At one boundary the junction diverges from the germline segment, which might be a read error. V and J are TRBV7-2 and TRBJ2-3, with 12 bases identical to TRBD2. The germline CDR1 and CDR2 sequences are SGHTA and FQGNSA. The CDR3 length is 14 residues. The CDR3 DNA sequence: TGTGCCGGCAGCAAACTAGCGGGAGGAGATACGCAGTATTTT. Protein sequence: CAGSKLAGGDTQYF. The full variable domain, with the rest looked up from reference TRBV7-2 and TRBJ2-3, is GAGVSQSPSNKVTEKGKDVELRCDPISGHTALYWYRQSLGQGLEFLIYFQGNSAPDKSGLPSDRFSAERTGGSVSTLTIQRTQQEDSAVYLCAGSKLAGGDTQYFGPGTRLTVL.

CDR3 loop: CSARDRDRGLSNEKLFF. The CDR3 DNA reads as TGCAGTGCTAGAGATCGGGACAGGGGGCTCAGTAATGAAAAACTGTTTTTT. The chain joins TRBV20-1 to TRBJ1-4; 12 bases match TRBD1. Losses at the gene ends were 0 bases for V and 4 bases for J; bases not matched to a gene: 6. Germline V gene sequence: CDR1 DFQATT, CDR2 SNEGSKA (reference sequence). The length of the CDR3 is 17 residues.